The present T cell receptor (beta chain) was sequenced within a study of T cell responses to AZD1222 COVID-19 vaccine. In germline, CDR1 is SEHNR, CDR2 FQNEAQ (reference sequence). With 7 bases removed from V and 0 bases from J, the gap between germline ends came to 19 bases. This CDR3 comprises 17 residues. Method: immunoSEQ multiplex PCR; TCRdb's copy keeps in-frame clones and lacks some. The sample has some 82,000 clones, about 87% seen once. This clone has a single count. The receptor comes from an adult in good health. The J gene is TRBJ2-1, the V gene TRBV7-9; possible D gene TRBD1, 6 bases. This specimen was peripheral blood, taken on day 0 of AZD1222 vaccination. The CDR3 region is CASNVGGAASSYNEQFF. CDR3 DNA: TGTGCCAGCAACGTAGGGGGTGCAGCTAGCTCCTACAATGAGCAGTTCTTC.